Presented here are 32 T cell receptor beta chains from one specimen sequenced in a study of blood T cell repertoires in COVID-19. Produced via immunoSEQ multiplex PCR; TCRdb's table is partial and in-frame only. The repertoire consists of 120,000 to 150,000 clones, with roughly 87% occurring once and the leading ten covering just under 0.95%. The sample consisted of peripheral blood. The source is a woman aged 45-60 years with acute or convalescent COVID-19.

This chain uses TRBV11-2 with TRBJ2-7; the match to TRBD1 covers 9 bases. CDR1 is SGHAT and CDR2 is FQNNGV in the germline V gene. This CDR3 spans 15 amino acids. J was trimmed by 5 bases and V by 1 base; bases with no gene match: 6. The CDR3 loop is CASSLAWDRVDEQYF. The CDR3 DNA reads TGTGCCAGCAGCTTAGCCTGGGACAGGGTAGACGAGCAGTACTTC.

CDR3 residues: CASSPGPDRGYGYTF. In nucleotides, the CDR3 is TGTGCCAGCAGCCCTGGGCCCGACAGGGGCTATGGCTACACCTTC. The rearrangement uses TRBV3-1 (or the pseudogene TRBV3-2) and TRBJ1-2; 8 nucleotides align to TRBD1. The CDR3 has 15 amino acids. Germline CDR1 and CDR2: LGHDT and YNNKEL (reference sequence). The ends lost 4 bases at V and 4 bases at J; junction bases unmatched: 8.

This clone was found once. The chain combines TRBV19 with TRBJ2-5; TRBD1 matches at 8 bases. The CDR3 contains 14 residues. With 4 bases clipped from V and 5 bases from J, the junction kept 6 bases outside the gene matches. The germline V gene has CDR1 LNHDA and CDR2 SQIVND (reference sequence). CDR3 in amino acids: CASSNQGASETQYF. CDR3 DNA: TGTGCCAGTAGTAACCAGGGGGCTTCGGAGACCCAGTACTTC.

The CDR3 region has the DNA TGTGCCATCAGTGATAGAGAGTACGAGCAGTACTTC. As protein: CAISDREYEQYF. J is TRBJ2-7 and V is TRBV10-3; no clear D. The V gene's germline CDR1 is ENHRY and CDR2 SYGVKD. This CDR3 is 12 amino acids long. Trimming left V 3 bases short and J 4 bases short, with 7 bases between.

The chain couples TRBV21-1 to TRBJ2-3; TRBD1, the D gene given by the table, was not confirmed from the DNA. TRBV21-1 is reported as a pseudogene. The CDR3 is made up of 13 amino acids. DNA for the CDR3: TGTGCCAGCAGCAAAGGGGGCCGAGATACGCAGTATTTT. It codes for CASSKGGRDTQYF.

This chain links TRBV27 with TRBJ2-1; 10 bases line up with TRBD2. Unmatched junction bases numbered 7, after V lost 5 bases and J lost 6 bases. From germline, CDR1 is MNHEY and CDR2 SMNVEV (reference sequence). The CDR3 spans 15 residues. The CDR3 is CASSPGLALINEQFF. The CDR3 DNA reads as TGTGCCAGCAGTCCGGGACTAGCGCTGATCAATGAGCAGTTCTTC.

The chain has TRBV19 and TRBJ1-2; D gene uncertain. The CDR3 loop spans 13 amino acids. The germline CDR1 and CDR2 sequences are LNHDA and SQIVND (reference sequence). V dropped 9 bases and J dropped 2 bases, with 13 bases sitting between them. CDR3 nucleotide sequence: TGTGCCAGAGCGGGGTCCGGAAACTATGGCTACACCTTC. As protein: CARAGSGNYGYTF.

The chain uses TRBV5-4 and TRBJ2-2; TRBD2 agrees at 10 bases. Germline V gives CDR1 SGHNT, CDR2 YYREEE (reference sequence). V was pared by 4 bases and J by 6 bases, with 15 bases of the junction left unmatched. This CDR3 has 18 residues. The CDR3 reads CASSPIRLSSGSAGELFF. The DNA for the CDR3 is TGTGCCAGCAGCCCCATCCGACTTTCTAGCGGGAGCGCCGGGGAGCTGTTTTTT.

V gene TRBV5-1 combines with J gene TRBJ2-3; 9 bases line up with TRBD2. The CDR3 length is 16 residues. The germline CDR1 and CDR2 sequences are SGHRS and YFSETQ. Trimming took 2 bases from V and 2 from J; bases not matched to a gene: 6. The CDR3 region is CASSFGSGGSTDTQYF. In DNA form, the CDR3 reads TGCGCCAGCAGCTTCGGTAGCGGGGGCTCCACAGATACGCAGTATTTT.

The chain carries TRBV2 and TRBJ2-5, with 10 nucleotides matching TRBD2. Germline V gene sequence: CDR1 SNHLY, CDR2 FYNNEI. The CDR3 length is 14 residues. After removal of 2 bases from V and 3 bases from J, the junction contained 0 bases not matched to a gene. The chain's CDR3 is CASSELAGEETQYF. The CDR3 DNA sequence: TGTGCCAGCAGTGAACTAGCGGGAGAAGAGACCCAGTACTTC.

This chain uses TRBV24-1 with TRBJ2-1; 11 bases line up with TRBD2. This CDR3 has 15 residues. Germline V CDR1 and CDR2: KGHDR, SFDVKD. Trimming took 5 bases from V and 1 from J; bases not matched to a gene: 0. This chain's CDR3 is CATSGTSGSYNEQFF. The CDR3 DNA sequence: TGTGCCACCAGTGGGACTAGCGGGTCCTACAATGAGCAGTTCTTC.

The chain couples TRBV19 to TRBJ2-3; possible D gene TRBD2, 6 bases. The CDR3 sequence is 15 residues long. Germline lookup yields CDR1 LNHDA and CDR2 SQIVND (reference sequence). With 1 base removed from V and 0 bases from J, the gap between germline ends came to 8 bases. CDR3 loop: CASSIGEVSTDTQYF. CDR3 sequence (DNA): TGTGCCAGTAGTATAGGGGAGGTGAGCACAGATACGCAGTATTTT.

V is TRBV6-5 and J is TRBJ2-7; D is unclear. The CDR3 sequence is 16 residues long. Per germline, CDR1 MNHEY and CDR2 SVGAGI. Trimming stripped 0 bases from V and 6 bases from J, with 18 bases between. CDR3 region: CASSYSPPGLALEQYF. The CDR3 DNA sequence: TGTGCCAGCAGTTACTCCCCCCCGGGTCTGGCTCTCGAGCAGTACTTC.

This clone was seen once. The V gene is TRBV6-6, the J gene TRBJ2-5, with 13 bases lining up with TRBD2. The CDR3 has 16 residues. With V trimmed by 2 bases and J by 6 bases, 6 bases remained unmatched. Germline V CDR1 and CDR2: MNHNY, SVGAGI (reference sequence). The CDR3 spells CASSYGTSGAGKTQYF. The CDR3 DNA follows: TGTGCCAGCAGTTACGGGACTAGCGGGGCAGGGAAGACCCAGTACTTC.

The sample holds a few counts of this clone. The V and J genes are TRBV6-1 and TRBJ1-2; D remains ambiguous. This CDR3 has 15 amino acids. With 0 bases removed from V and 8 bases from J, the gap between germline ends came to 16 bases. Germline CDR1 MNHNS, CDR2 SASEGT. The CDR3 DNA reads TGTGCCAGCAGTGAAGCTGGGTCCTCCTTGGAGGGCTACACCTTC. Translated: CASSEAGSSLEGYTF.

This clone appeared a single time. V usage is TRBV12-3 or TRBV12-4 and J usage is TRBJ1-1, with D possibly being TRBD1 (5 bases). Trimming stripped 5 bases from V and 7 bases from J, with 11 bases between. The CDR3 covers 12 residues. CDR3 DNA: TGTGCCAGCAGTCCCGGGGGGGTTGAAGCTTTCTTT. Encoded protein: CASSPGGVEAFF.

This chain links TRBV25-1 with TRBJ1-2; D uncertain. The CDR3 has 15 residues. Germline V CDR1 and CDR2: MGHDK, SYGVNS. V gave up 4 bases and J gave up 2 bases, with 14 bases separating them. CDR3 loop: CASSGAGVVNYGYTF. Here the CDR3 DNA reads TGTGCCAGCAGTGGGGCCGGGGTGGTCAACTATGGCTACACCTTC.

The chain is built from TRBV20-1 and TRBJ1-4, with D unclear. Germline CDR1 is DFQATT and CDR2 is SNEGSKA (reference sequence). The V and J ends lost 5 bases and 5 bases respectively, with 6 bases between them. This CDR3 contains 11 residues. The DNA for the CDR3 is TGCAGTGCTGGCCCCAATGAAAAACTGTTTTTT. Amino acids: CSAGPNEKLFF.

The V and J genes are TRBV9 and TRBJ2-2, with 9 positions matching TRBD2. Per germline, CDR1 SGDLS and CDR2 YYNGEE. This CDR3 is built from 16 residues. The ends lost 4 bases at V and 3 bases at J; junction bases unmatched: 7. The CDR3: CASSPRLAVYTGELFF. DNA for the CDR3: TGTGCCAGCAGCCCCCGACTAGCGGTGTACACCGGGGAGCTGTTTTTT.

The CDR3 reads CASSLIRTGGSSGANVLTF. CDR3 nucleotide sequence: TGTGCCAGCAGCTTAATAAGGACAGGGGGTTCGTCTGGGGCCAACGTCCTGACTTTC. The chain is built from TRBV11-2 and TRBJ2-6; TRBD1 aligns across 10 bases. Losses at the gene ends were 2 bases for V and 1 base for J; bases not matched to a gene: 8. In germline, CDR1 is SGHAT, CDR2 FQNNGV. The CDR3 sequence is 19 residues long.

The chain couples TRBV11-1 to TRBJ2-7, with 10 nucleotides matching TRBD1. Germline-derived CDR1 and CDR2 are SGHAT and FQDESV (reference sequence). CDR3 size: 14 residues. The junction had 1 base not matched to a gene; V was cut back by 3 bases and J by 2 bases. CDR3 sequence (DNA): TGTGCCAGCAGCTTTGACAGGGGGCCCTACGAGCAGTACTTC. This translates into CASSFDRGPYEQYF.

This chain's CDR3 is CASSFDTLNTEAFF. Here the CDR3 DNA reads TGTGCCAGCAGCTTCGACACCTTGAACACTGAAGCTTTCTTT. The J gene is TRBJ1-1, the V gene TRBV7-2, with D uncertain. Per the germline V gene, CDR1 is SGHTA and CDR2 is FQGNSA. This CDR3 spans 14 amino acids. Trimming stripped 3 bases from V and 0 bases from J, with 8 bases between.

This clone was seen more than once but under ten times. The chain has TRBV7-9 and TRBJ2-7; TRBD2 aligns across 12 bases. The V and J ends lost 7 bases and 5 bases, in that order; junction bases with no gene match: 3. CDR1 and CDR2 (germline): SEHNR, FQNEAQ (reference sequence). The CDR3 is 13 amino acids. Here the CDR3 DNA reads TGTGCCAGCACCCGACTAGCGGGAGACGAGCAGTACTTC. Translating gives CASTRLAGDEQYF.

This rearrangement joins TRBV27 to TRBJ1-4; 8 bases line up with TRBD1. CDR3 length: 19 residues. In germline, CDR1 is MNHEY, CDR2 SMNVEV (reference sequence). V lost 0 bases to trimming and J lost 4 bases; unmatched junction nucleotides: 13. The CDR3 protein is CASSLSRTGIPSLNEKLFF. The CDR3 DNA reads TGTGCCAGCAGTTTATCGAGGACAGGGATCCCCAGTCTTAATGAAAAACTGTTTTTT.

This clone has only one observation. This chain links TRBV5-1 with TRBJ2-7; 11 bases align to TRBD2. Germline V CDR1 and CDR2: SGHRS, YFSETQ. The CDR3 totals 14 residues. Trimming cost V 2 bases and J 7 bases; bases outside gene matches: 5. CDR3 nucleotide sequence: TGCGCCAGCAGCTTTAGCGGGGGGGCCGAAGAGCAGTACTTC. Translating gives CASSFSGGAEEQYF.

The chain has TRBV15 and TRBJ1-6; 7 bases match TRBD1. The CDR3 contains 15 residues. From germline, CDR1 is LNHNV and CDR2 YYDKDF (reference sequence). With 1 base clipped from V and 7 bases from J, the junction kept 4 bases outside the gene matches. The chain's CDR3 is CATSRVKGANSPLHF. The CDR3 nucleotides read TGTGCCACCAGCAGAGTTAAGGGGGCAAATTCACCCCTCCACTTT.

The chain has TRBV10-2 and TRBJ1-1; 7 bases agree with TRBD1. The V and J ends lost 2 bases and 1 base, in that order; junction bases with no gene match: 1. The CDR3 spans 14 residues. Germline CDR1 reads WSHSY; CDR2 reads SAAADI. The DNA of the CDR3 is TGCGCCAGCAGTGAGGCAGGGGGGAACACTGAAGCTTTCTTT. Residues: CASSEAGGNTEAFF.

This chain uses TRBV2 with TRBJ2-4, with D possibly being TRBD1 (6 bases). Trimming removed 4 bases from V and 9 bases from J, with 13 bases in between. CDR1 is SNHLY and CDR2 is FYNNEI in the germline V gene. The CDR3 loop spans 13 amino acids. This CDR3 is CASSGRGNSIQYF. The CDR3 DNA reads as TGTGCCAGCAGTGGCAGGGGTAATAGCATTCAGTACTTC.

The rearrangement links TRBV7-6 to TRBJ2-3; TRBD1 is a possible D gene (5 bases). Germline V gives CDR1 SGHVS, CDR2 FNYEAQ. The CDR3 totals 13 residues. Trimming took 4 bases from V and 3 from J, leaving 8 bases between them. The CDR3 bases are TGTGCCAGCAGCTGGCAGGGTACAGATACGCAGTATTTT. The encoded protein is CASSWQGTDTQYF.

The sample holds a few counts of this clone. The chain employs TRBV6-4 and TRBJ2-3; no reliable D call. V was trimmed by 0 bases and J by 2 bases, leaving 6 bases between them. The CDR3 extends over 14 amino acids. Germline CDR1 reads MRHNA; CDR2 reads SNTAGT. The CDR3 nucleotides read TGTGCCAGCAGTGACTCGACAAACACAGATACGCAGTATTTT. It yields the protein CASSDSTNTDTQYF.

V is TRBV6-4 and J is TRBJ1-5, with a tentative D call TRBD1 (5 bases). Per germline, CDR1 MRHNA and CDR2 SNTAGT. Trimming left V 2 bases short and J 7 bases short, with 12 bases between. This CDR3 has 14 amino acids. The DNA of the CDR3 is TGTGCCAGCAGTGACGTGGGGGGGTGCCAGCCCCAGCATTTT. It translates to CASSDVGGCQPQHF.

The chain is built from TRBV3-1 (or the pseudogene TRBV3-2) and TRBJ1-4; a weak D match, TRBD1 (5 bases). The germline V and J ends were trimmed by 0 bases and 3 bases, with 14 bases remaining between them. CDR1 and CDR2 from the germline V gene are LGHDT and YNNKEL (reference sequence). The CDR3 loop spans 17 amino acids. DNA of the CDR3: TGTGCCAGCAGCCAAGAGTTCCCCCAGGGATCTAATGAAAAACTGTTTTTT. This encodes CASSQEFPQGSNEKLFF.